Included here is one T cell receptor (beta chain) sequence, with context. The assay was immunoSEQ multiplex PCR, and TCRdb's table has in-frame clones only and misses some. The repertoire holds about 350,000 clones, with 93% as singletons. CDR3 length: 14 amino acids. Trimming took 7 bases from V and 4 from J; bases not matched to a gene: 8. Germline lookup yields CDR1 MDHEN and CDR2 SYDVKM. As for time point: blood from clinic visit 5 months post-surgery; TSC patient then seizure free. This sample is drawn from a study of brain T cells in children with intractable seizures. The rearrangement links TRBV28 to TRBJ2-3; 7 bases fit TRBD1. This clonotype originated in a boy in the first two years of life with tuberous sclerosis and intractable seizures. The sample in question was peripheral blood, obtained less than 6 months after surgery. The CDR3 nucleotides read TGTGCCAGCATTCCAACAGGGGCCCCAGATACGCAGTATTTT. This translates into CASIPTGAPDTQYF.